The 24 T cell receptor beta chains reported below all come from one sample, sequenced in a study of CD8+CD57+ T cells in acquired aplastic anemia. Genomic DNA, the template, was used for profiling of the TCR beta VDJ and CDR3. Each CDR3 protein gets one entry after TCRdb re-called the reads with MiXCR. The profile shows tens of thousands of distinct CDR3 sequences, about three quarters of them singletons. The sample taken for sequencing was sorted CD4+, CD8+, or CD8+CD57+ T cells (not recorded which) from PBMCs. The receptors here all came from a human donor in good health, serving as a control.

By proportion, this clonotype is medium-sized. The J gene is TRBJ2-5, the V gene TRBV10-3; D unclear. This CDR3 spans 13 amino acids. CDR1 and CDR2 from the germline V gene are ENHRY and SYGVKD. Between the trimmed V and J ends, which lost 3 bases and 0 bases, there was a span of 5 bases. The chain's CDR3 is CAISDINQETQYF. In DNA form, the CDR3 reads TGTGCCATCAGTGACATAAACCAAGAGACCCAGTACTTC.

This chain uses TRBV7-2 with TRBJ2-5; a weak D match, TRBD2 (7 bases). Germline V CDR1 and CDR2: SGHTA, FQGNSA. V lost 5 bases to trimming and J lost 7 bases, with 23 bases between them. This CDR3 is built from 16 residues. The CDR3 coding sequence is TGTGCCAGCAGCAGGGAACGGGGGGCCCAACTAGGGACCCAGTACTTC. This sequence encodes CASSRERGAQLGTQYF.

This rearrangement joins TRBV20-1 to TRBJ2-7; 9 nucleotides line up with TRBD1. The CDR3 runs to 11 residues. Germline CDR1 reads DFQATT; CDR2 reads SNEGSKA (reference sequence). With 7 bases clipped from V and 2 bases from J, the junction kept 0 bases outside the gene matches. The CDR3 is CSGQGAYEQYF. CDR3 in DNA: TGCAGTGGACAGGGGGCCTACGAGCAGTACTTC.

The V gene is TRBV7-9, the J gene TRBJ1-2; the match to TRBD1 covers 8 bases. Per the germline V gene, CDR1 is SEHNR and CDR2 is FQNEAQ (reference sequence). CDR3 length equals 13 residues. V lost 3 bases, J lost 8 bases, and 5 bases stayed unmatched. The CDR3 spells CASSLQGARGYTF. The CDR3 coding sequence is TGTGCCAGCAGCTTGCAGGGGGCAAGGGGCTACACCTTC. Looking up the rest from reference TRBV7-9 and TRBJ1-2 gives the full variable domain: DTGVSQNPRHKITKRGQNVTFRCDPISEHNRLYWYRQTLGQGPEFLTYFQNEAQLEKSRLLSDRFSAERPKGSFSTLEIQRTEQGDSAMYLCASSLQGARGYTFGSGTRLTVV.

Ten or more counts support this clonotype. The V and J genes are TRBV27 and TRBJ2-1, with TRBD2 matching 11 bases. The germline gives CDR1 MNHEY, CDR2 SMNVEV (reference sequence). After removal of 0 bases from V and 8 bases from J, the junction contained 9 bases not matched to a gene. CDR3 length: 17 residues. The DNA for the CDR3 is TGTGCCAGCAGTTTATCGTACACTAGCGGGAGTATGGATGAGCAGTTCTTC. Protein: CASSLSYTSGSMDEQFF.

The chain combines TRBV5-1 with TRBJ2-7; possibly TRBD1 or TRBD2 for D (5 bases each). The germline V gene has CDR1 SGHRS and CDR2 YFSETQ. The CDR3 covers 15 residues. V was shortened by 5 bases and J by 4 bases, with 19 bases between the two germline ends. CDR3 amino acids: CASRLGTAAGYEQYF. CDR3 nucleotide sequence: TGCGCCAGCAGGCTCGGGACGGCGGCAGGTTACGAGCAGTACTTC.

For this clonotype: Germline is not matched at one junction end, which may reflect a read error. The chain links TRBV15 to TRBJ2-5, with D possibly being TRBD1 (6 bases). In germline, CDR1 is LNHNV, CDR2 YYDKDF (reference sequence). This CDR3 has 15 residues. CDR3 bases: TGTGCCACCAGCTTTACAGGGAGCTCTGGGGAGACCCGGTACTTC. Translated, it gives CATSFTGSSGETRYF.

V gene TRBV19 combines with J gene TRBJ1-2; D unclear. The V end lost 1 base, the J end lost 5 bases, and 11 bases lay between the germline ends. The CDR3 consists of 14 residues. Germline assignment: CDR1 LNHDA and CDR2 SQIVND (reference sequence). CDR3 amino acids: CASSIGGQAYGYTF. CDR3 bases: TGTGCCAGTAGTATAGGAGGGCAGGCTTATGGCTACACCTTC.

This clonotype was detected a few times. This chain links TRBV5-1 with TRBJ2-7; 11 bases are shared with TRBD1. Germline-derived CDR1 and CDR2 are SGHRS and YFSETQ. With 3 bases clipped from V and 6 bases from J, the junction kept 5 bases outside the gene matches. This CDR3 region has 14 residues. The CDR3 DNA reads TGCGCCAGCAGCTCCGGGACAGGGGGTTTCGAGCAGTACTTC. Protein sequence: CASSSGTGGFEQYF. Variable domain in full (rest from reference TRBV5-1 and TRBJ2-7): KAGVTQTPRYLIKTRGQQVTLSCSPISGHRSVSWYQQTPGQGLQFLFEYFSETQRNKGNFPGRFSGRQFSNSRSEMNVSTLELGDSALYLCASSSGTGGFEQYFGPGTRLTVT.

This chain uses TRBV5-1 with TRBJ2-2, with D perhaps given as TRBD1 or TRBD2 (5 bases each). This CDR3 has 15 residues. Germline-derived CDR1 and CDR2 are SGHRS and YFSETQ. With 0 bases removed from V and 4 bases from J, the gap between germline ends came to 10 bases. CDR3: CASSLAQGPTGELFF. The CDR3 DNA follows: TGCGCCAGCAGCTTGGCTCAGGGACCCACCGGGGAGCTGTTTTTT. The variable domain in full, with the rest retrieved from reference TRBV5-1 and TRBJ2-2, is KAGVTQTPRYLIKTRGQQVTLSCSPISGHRSVSWYQQTPGQGLQFLFEYFSETQRNKGNFPGRFSGRQFSNSRSEMNVSTLELGDSALYLCASSLAQGPTGELFFGEGSRLTVL.

In its sample, this clonotype was seen a few times. The chain is built from TRBV29-1 and TRBJ1-5, with D hard to call. This CDR3 region has 14 residues. CDR1 and CDR2 (germline): SQVTM, ANQGSEA. With 3 bases removed from V and 7 bases from J, the gap between germline ends came to 16 bases. CDR3 residues: CSVEDRASGQPQHF. CDR3 bases: TGCAGCGTTGAGGATCGGGCTTCGGGCCAGCCCCAGCATTTT.

This clonotype showed up just a few times. The rearrangement links TRBV7-3 to TRBJ1-1; D might be TRBD1 (6 bases). The CDR3 is made up of 11 amino acids. The germline V gene has CDR1 SGHTA and CDR2 FQGTGA. With 8 bases removed from V and 5 bases from J, the gap between germline ends came to 9 bases. The CDR3 reads CASAQGTEAFF. The DNA for the CDR3 is TGTGCCAGCGCGCAGGGGACTGAAGCTTTCTTT. The full variable domain, its missing parts supplied by reference TRBV7-3 and TRBJ1-1, is GAGVSQTPSNKVTEKGKYVELRCDPISGHTALYWYRQSLGQGPEFLIYFQGTGAADDSGLPNDRFFAVRPEGSVSTLKIQRTERGDSAVYLCASAQGTEAFFGQGTRLTVV.

This clonotype has a count of ten or more. The chain carries TRBV5-6 and TRBJ2-7; 8 bases map to TRBD1. CDR3 length: 14 amino acids. Per germline, CDR1 SGHDT and CDR2 YYEEEE. J gave up 3 bases and V 4 bases, and 6 bases lay outside the gene matches. The CDR3 reads CASSPRTGGYEQYF. The CDR3 DNA reads TGTGCCAGCAGCCCCCGAACAGGGGGCTACGAGCAGTACTTC. The full variable domain, with the rest looked up from reference TRBV5-6 and TRBJ2-7, is DAGVTQSPTHLIKTRGQQVTLRCSPKSGHDTVSWYQQALGQGPQFIFQYYEEEERQRGNFPDRFSGHQFPNYSSELNVNALLLGDSALYLCASSPRTGGYEQYFGPGTRLTVT.

The chain employs TRBV19 and TRBJ1-1; D is uncertain. CDR1 and CDR2 from the germline V gene are LNHDA and SQIVND (reference sequence). With 0 bases removed from V and 0 bases from J, the gap between germline ends came to 11 bases. This CDR3 is built from 16 residues. CDR3 in DNA: TGTGCCAGTAGTATAGATGTGAGCCAATTGAACACTGAAGCTTTCTTT. Translated, it gives CASSIDVSQLNTEAFF.

The rearrangement uses TRBV2 and TRBJ1-6, with 7 nucleotides matching TRBD1. This CDR3 has 16 residues. The J segment lost 4 bases and the V segment lost 2 bases, leaving 5 bases of the junction unmatched. The V gene's germline CDR1 is SNHLY and CDR2 FYNNEI. The CDR3 spells CASSESGQFYNSPLHF. The CDR3 nucleotides are TGTGCCAGCAGTGAATCGGGACAGTTTTATAATTCACCCCTCCACTTT. The full variable domain, completed using reference TRBV2 and TRBJ1-6, is EPEVTQTPSHQVTQMGQEVILRCVPISNHLYFYWYRQILGQKVEFLVSFYNNEISEKSEIFDDQFSVERPDGSNFTLKIRSTKLEDSAMYFCASSESGQFYNSPLHFGNGTRLTVT.

The V gene is TRBV20-1, the J gene TRBJ2-7, with a weak D call TRBD1 (6 bases). The ends were cut back, 0 bases at V and 2 bases at J, with 20 bases in the middle. The CDR3 sequence is 17 residues long. Germline values: CDR1 DFQATT, CDR2 SNEGSKA (reference sequence). CDR3 residues: CSARDRQDQASTYEQYF. The CDR3 nucleotides read TGCAGTGCTAGAGATCGACAGGACCAAGCTTCCACCTACGAGCAGTACTTC.

CDR3 in amino acids: CASSGSGTGPMDTEAFF. The CDR3 coding sequence is TGCGCCAGCAGTGGATCCGGGACAGGGCCCATGGACACTGAAGCTTTCTTT. This chain connects TRBV10-2 to TRBJ1-1; 9 nucleotides align to TRBD1. The CDR3 length is 17 residues. From germline, CDR1 is WSHSY and CDR2 SAAADI. V shed 4 bases and J 3 bases; nucleotides not matched to a gene: 12.

The chain employs TRBV14 and TRBJ2-3; D unclear. V lost 5 bases and J 2 bases, leaving 8 bases between the germline ends. In germline, CDR1 is SGHDN, CDR2 FVKESK. This CDR3 comprises 13 residues. In DNA form, the CDR3 reads TGTGCCAGCAGCTTAGGGTTCACAGATACGCAGTATTTT. Protein: CASSLGFTDTQYF. The variable domain in full, completed from reference TRBV14 and TRBJ2-3, reads EAGVTQFPSHSVIEKGQTVTLRCDPISGHDNLYWYRRVMGKEIKFLLHFVKESKQDESGMPNNRFLAERTGGTYSTLKVQPAELEDSGVYFCASSLGFTDTQYFGPGTRLTVL.

This clonotype appeared once. The chain has TRBV15 and TRBJ2-7; tentative D call: TRBD1 (6 bases). CDR1 and CDR2 (germline): LNHNV, YYDKDF (reference sequence). The ends were cut back, 3 bases at V and 6 bases at J, with 21 bases in the middle. The CDR3 extends over 16 amino acids. For the CDR3, the DNA is TGTGCCACCAGCAGGACCCGGGACAACCGAATCTCCGAGCAGTACTTC. Residues: CATSRTRDNRISEQYF.

The chain employs TRBV19 and TRBJ1-2; TRBD1 might be the D (5 bases). The CDR3 is made up of 14 amino acids. Germline V CDR1 and CDR2: LNHDA, SQIVND (reference sequence). Trimming shortened V by 3 bases and J by 8 bases, and 16 bases separated the two germline ends. The CDR3 DNA follows: TGTGCCAGTAGTATCCAGGCGGGGGGTAGCGGCTACACCTTC. Translating gives CASSIQAGGSGYTF.

V is TRBV19 and J is TRBJ2-1; 9 bases match TRBD2. The CDR3 has 14 residues. The junction had 9 bases not matched to a gene; V was cut back by 6 bases and J by 9 bases. Germline CDR1 LNHDA, CDR2 SQIVND (reference sequence). CDR3 residues: CASRRGGPVIEQFF. The CDR3 DNA sequence: TGTGCCAGTAGGCGGGGGGGCCCGGTTATTGAGCAGTTCTTC.

The V and J genes are TRBV7-8 and TRBJ1-4, with a tentative D call TRBD1 (5 bases). The CDR3 extends over 15 amino acids. The germline gives CDR1 SGHVS, CDR2 FQNEAQ. V gave up 4 bases and J gave up 8 bases, with 17 bases separating them. The CDR3 DNA sequence: TGTGCCAGCAGCTACCCGGGACGGGATGGGGAAAAACTGTTTTTT. Protein product: CASSYPGRDGEKLFF.

V and J are TRBV20-1 and TRBJ1-3; D might be TRBD1 (6 bases). Germline CDR1 reads DFQATT; CDR2 reads SNEGSKA (reference sequence). The CDR3 has 14 amino acids. V lost 5 bases to trimming and J lost 3 bases, with 14 bases between them. The CDR3 reads CSADTGPGGNTIYF. In DNA form, the CDR3 reads TGCAGTGCTGATACAGGGCCAGGTGGAAACACCATATATTTT.

The gene calls are TRBV7-9 and TRBJ1-1; D is unclear. The germline V gene encodes CDR1 SEHNR and CDR2 FQNEAQ (reference sequence). The CDR3 sequence is 14 residues long. V was trimmed by 2 bases and J by 5 bases, leaving 12 bases between them. This chain's CDR3 is CASSLPQMGTEAFF. The CDR3 DNA is TGTGCCAGCAGCTTACCCCAAATGGGGACTGAAGCTTTCTTT.